The source of this T cell receptor beta chain is a study of blood T cell repertoires in COVID-19. CDR3 size: 14 residues. The germline V gene encodes CDR1 MNHEY and CDR2 SVGAGI. V lost 2 bases to trimming and J lost 1 base, with 8 bases between them. Clones were sequenced by immunoSEQ multiplex PCR, and TCRdb holds only the in-frame ones, with some missing. The sample records 200,000 to 250,000 clones, less than 85% being singletons. V and J are TRBV6-5 and TRBJ1-1; maybe TRBD1 (6 bases). The sample consisted of peripheral blood. The TCR comes from a woman over 75 with active or convalescent COVID-19. The CDR3 DNA reads TGTGCCAGCAGTTACAGGGGACAGAACACTGAAGCTTTCTTT. Its protein product is CASSYRGQNTEAFF.